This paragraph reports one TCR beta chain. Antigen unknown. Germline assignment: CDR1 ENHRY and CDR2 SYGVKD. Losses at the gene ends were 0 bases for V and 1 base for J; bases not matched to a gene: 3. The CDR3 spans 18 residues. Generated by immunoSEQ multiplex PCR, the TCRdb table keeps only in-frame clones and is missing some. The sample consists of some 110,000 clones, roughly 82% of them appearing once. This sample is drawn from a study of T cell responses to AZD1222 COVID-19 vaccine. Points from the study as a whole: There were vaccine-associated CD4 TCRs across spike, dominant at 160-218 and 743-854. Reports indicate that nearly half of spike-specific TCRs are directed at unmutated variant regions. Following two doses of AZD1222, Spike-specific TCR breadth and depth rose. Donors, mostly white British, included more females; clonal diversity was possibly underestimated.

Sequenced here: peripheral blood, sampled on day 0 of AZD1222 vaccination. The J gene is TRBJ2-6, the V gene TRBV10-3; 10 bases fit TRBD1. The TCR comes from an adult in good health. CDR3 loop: CAISESTGGLSGANVLTF. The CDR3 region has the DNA TGTGCCATCAGTGAGTCGACAGGGGGCTTGTCTGGGGCCAACGTCCTGACTTTC.